The rows below give T cell receptor beta chains drawn from one sample of a study of T-cell reconstitution after alpha-beta-depleted transplantation in children. MiXCR, run by TCRdb on the PCR reads, gives a single entry per CDR3 protein. The sample includes 550,000 to 600,000 distinct CDR3 sequences, more than 20% of them seen just once. The starting material was PBMCs, mostly from graft donor cells, obtained 360 days after TCRalphabeta/CD19-depleted stem cell transplant. Every receptor here comes from a boy under two years old who had a stem cell transplant for acute myeloid leukemia, so the T cells may come from the graft donor. The CDR3 runs from the conserved cysteine through the conserved F or W. D genes are given only for firm matches. Size is stated for part of the rows, as once, few or many counts, or as a class when the clone is expanded.

J,V,D,size,CDR3,DNA
TRBJ1-5,TRBV3-1,.,.,CASSQAYNQPQHF,TGTGCCAGCAGCCAAGCCTATAATCAGCCCCAGCATTTT
TRBJ2-7,TRBV15,TRBD1,few,CATSSQGVHEQYF,TGTGCCACCAGCAGCCAGGGGGTCCACGAGCAGTACTTC
TRBJ2-3,TRBV2,.,.,CASPGTNTDTQYF,TGTGCCAGCCCTGGGACAAACACAGATACGCAGTATTTT
TRBJ2-3,TRBV12-3/TRBV12-4,TRBD2,few,CASSSLLAGGLDTQYF,TGTGCCAGCAGTTCCCTACTAGCGGGGGGCCTAGATACGCAGTATTTT
TRBJ1-1,TRBV11-2,.,.,CASSLARSGNTEAFF,TGTGCCAGCAGCTTAGCCCGGAGCGGGAACACTGAAGCTTTCTTT
TRBJ2-3,TRBV12-3/TRBV12-4,.,many,CASSWIGQDTQYF,TGTGCCAGCAGTTGGATAGGGCAAGATACGCAGTATTTT
TRBJ2-7,TRBV7-9,.,many,CASSSQYEQYF,TGTGCCAGCAGCTCGCAGTACGAGCAGTACTTC
TRBJ1-4,TRBV6-6,TRBD1,.,CASKDRVDEKLFF,TGTGCCAGTAAGGACAGGGTGGACGAAAAACTGTTTTTT
TRBJ1-6,TRBV20-1,.,many,CSAGNDNSPLHF,TGCAGTGCCGGCAACGATAATTCACCCCTCCACTTT
TRBJ2-3,TRBV20-1,.,.,CSASPRTSSTDTQYF,TGCAGTGCTAGTCCCAGAACCTCTAGCACAGATACGCAGTATTTT
TRBJ2-5,TRBV6-5,.,.,CASSYVPSPRTGTQETQYF,TGTGCCAGCAGTTATGTACCGTCGCCCAGAACAGGGACCCAAGAGACCCAGTACTTC
TRBJ1-6,TRBV7-6,TRBD1,many,CASSLDIGQGGPSPLHF,TGTGCCAGCAGCTTAGATATAGGACAGGGAGGTCCTTCACCCCTCCACTTT
TRBJ2-5,TRBV20-1,TRBD1,.,CSALGQGAQETQYF,TGCAGTGCACTGGGACAGGGGGCCCAAGAGACCCAGTACTTC
TRBJ2-7,TRBV15,TRBD1,many,CATSRDRDRGDHEQYF,TGTGCCACCAGCAGAGACCGGGACAGGGGTGATCACGAGCAGTACTTC
TRBJ2-4,TRBV6-5,TRBD1,many,CASSSDRAINIQYF,TGTGCCAGCAGTTCAGACAGGGCCATCAACATTCAGTACTTC
TRBJ1-1,TRBV29-1,.,.,CSAGTDEAFF,TGCAGCGCCGGGACGGATGAAGCTTTCTTT
TRBJ2-5,TRBV20-1,TRBD2,.,CSAMLAGARWETQYF,TGCAGTGCTATGTTAGCGGGGGCCCGTTGGGAGACCCAGTACTTC
TRBJ2-3,TRBV7-9,.,many,CASSFTGFTDTQYF,TGTGCCAGCAGCTTTACAGGATTCACAGATACGCAGTATTTT
TRBJ2-1,TRBV7-9,TRBD1,.,CASSIRDREEQFF,TGTGCCAGCAGCATCCGGGACAGGGAAGAGCAGTTCTTC
TRBJ1-5,TRBV7-2,.,many,CASSLEVVAAGQPQHF,TGTGCCAGCAGCTTAGAGGTAGTGGCCGCTGGTCAGCCCCAGCATTTT
TRBJ2-3,TRBV6-1,TRBD2,.,CASTFGLAGTDTQYF,TGTGCCAGCACCTTCGGACTAGCGGGCACAGATACGCAGTATTTT
TRBJ1-2,TRBV6-1,TRBD1,once,CASSKGTALFYGYTF,TGTGCCAGCAGTAAAGGGACAGCCCTTTTCTATGGCTACACCTTC
TRBJ2-2,TRBV10-2,.,few,CASRSGNANTGELFF,TGCGCCAGCAGGTCGGGGAACGCGAACACCGGGGAGCTGTTTTTT
TRBJ2-1,TRBV30,.,.,CAWSAGQLVDNEQFF,TGTGCCTGGAGTGCCGGACAACTAGTTGACAATGAGCAGTTCTTC
TRBJ2-1,TRBV20-1,.,few,CSAHNPSLRNEQFF,TGCAGTGCTCACAACCCCTCCTTAAGGAATGAGCAGTTCTTC
TRBJ2-5,TRBV6-1,TRBD1,many,CASRRTGTAMTQYF,TGTGCCAGCAGGCGAACCGGGACAGCTATGACCCAGTACTTC
TRBJ1-1,TRBV29-1,.,many,CSVEELGNTEAFF,TGCAGCGTTGAAGAGTTGGGGAACACTGAAGCTTTCTTT